What follows are 15 T cell receptor beta chains derived from one specimen sequenced in a study of T cells in Graves' hyperthyroidism and ophthalmopathy. TCR beta CDR3 sequences were amplified from RNA transcripts. During a first-round RT-PCR of the TCR CDR3, the HTBI primer set was used. One entry per CDR3 protein results from TCRdb running MiXCR on the multiplex PCR reads. The sample carries about 620,000 distinct CDR3 sequences, about a sixth recorded once. The sample taken for sequencing was blood. These receptors all come from a woman aged 30 to 39 with Graves' hyperthyroidism.

J is TRBJ2-7 and V is TRBV11-2; the match to TRBD2 covers 10 bases. Germline values: CDR1 SGHAT, CDR2 FQNNGV. The V segment lost 5 bases and the J segment 4 bases; nucleotides outside the gene matches: 11. CDR3 length: 16 residues. The CDR3 DNA follows: TGTGCCAGCAGCGCCATAGCGGGAGGACCTTTTTACGAGCAGTACTTC. The encoded protein is CASSAIAGGPFYEQYF.

In this sample, this clonotype turned up a few times. The chain is built from TRBV15 and TRBJ2-3; TRBD2 matches at 7 bases. This CDR3 comprises 16 residues. Germline lookup yields CDR1 LNHNV and CDR2 YYDKDF (reference sequence). After removal of 1 base from V and 3 bases from J, the junction contained 7 bases not matched to a gene. The chain's CDR3 is CATSRVVGGPTDTQYF. DNA for the CDR3: TGTGCCACCAGCAGAGTAGTGGGAGGGCCGACAGATACGCAGTATTTT.

At least ten counts were recorded for this clonotype. The chain carries TRBV15 and TRBJ1-5; no clear D. This CDR3 has 14 amino acids. Germline values: CDR1 LNHNV, CDR2 YYDKDF (reference sequence). Trimming cost V 4 bases and J 5 bases, with 12 bases left between them. CDR3 protein: CATSKGRQDQPQHF. CDR3 DNA: TGTGCCACCAGCAAAGGGAGGCAAGATCAGCCCCAGCATTTT.

The chain combines TRBV4-3 with TRBJ2-3, with 10 bases that match TRBD1. The CDR3 runs to 18 residues. Trimming at V came to 0 bases and at J to 3 bases, leaving 9 bases not matched to a gene. Per germline, CDR1 LGHNA and CDR2 YSLEER. CDR3 sequence reads: CASSQESLWGQGTDTQYF. The CDR3 DNA reads TGCGCCAGCAGCCAAGAAAGCCTTTGGGGACAGGGGACAGATACGCAGTATTTT.

The chain uses TRBV4-1 and TRBJ1-2, with D perhaps matching TRBD1 (5 bases). The V gene lost 6 bases and the J gene lost 2 bases, with 13 bases spanning the gap. The CDR3 length is 14 residues. Germline CDR1 MGHRA, CDR2 YSYEKL. CDR3 sequence reads: CASSGTIPNYGYTF. CDR3 coding DNA: TGCGCCAGCAGTGGGACCATACCCAACTATGGCTACACCTTC.

Many counts were recorded for this clonotype. J is TRBJ2-5 and V is TRBV2; either TRBD1 or TRBD2 may fit D (5 bases each). V was clipped by 6 bases and J by 3 bases, with 11 bases between them. CDR3 length equals 13 residues. Per the germline V gene, CDR1 is SNHLY and CDR2 is FYNNEI. For the CDR3, the DNA is TGTGCCAGCAGGGGGACGCTTGAAGAGACCCAGTACTTC. It translates to CASRGTLEETQYF.

This clonotype was seen at least ten times. V is TRBV20-1 and J is TRBJ2-5; 7 bases fit TRBD1. Looked up from germline, CDR1 is DFQATT and CDR2 is SNEGSKA (reference sequence). The CDR3 spans 13 residues. V gave up 3 bases and J gave up 0 bases; unmatched junction bases: 1. The CDR3 DNA follows: TGCAGTGCTAGGGACAGGTACCAAGAGACCCAGTACTTC. Its translation: CSARDRYQETQYF.

This clonotype came up a few times. This rearrangement joins TRBV20-1 to TRBJ1-5; no definite D call. The CDR3 covers 14 residues. The V gene's germline CDR1 is DFQATT and CDR2 SNEGSKA (reference sequence). V was cut by 2 bases and J by 1 base, with 9 bases left in between. The CDR3, as DNA: TGCAGTGCTAGAACACCCTTGAGCAATCAGCCCCAGCATTTT. It specifies CSARTPLSNQPQHF.

This clonotype was seen repeatedly, ten times or more. The genes are TRBV2 and TRBJ1-1; 7 nucleotides line up with TRBD1. Trimming cost V 6 bases and J 7 bases; bases outside gene matches: 11. Per the germline V gene, CDR1 is SNHLY and CDR2 is FYNNEI. The CDR3 runs 14 residues. CDR3 nucleotides: TGTGCCAGCAGCGACTGGGGACAGCTAAATGAAGCTTTCTTT. Translation: CASSDWGQLNEAFF. Together with reference TRBV2 and TRBJ1-1, the CDR3 gives the full variable domain: EPEVTQTPSHQVTQMGQEVILRCVPISNHLYFYWYRQILGQKVEFLVSFYNNEISEKSEIFDDQFSVERPDGSNFTLKIRSTKLEDSAMYFCASSDWGQLNEAFFGQGTRLTVV.

This clonotype came up many times. The chain joins TRBV2 to TRBJ2-2; 7 bases match TRBD2. Germline V gives CDR1 SNHLY, CDR2 FYNNEI. After removal of 7 bases from V and 4 bases from J, the junction contained 6 bases not matched to a gene. CDR3 length: 14 amino acids. The CDR3: CASNTGGSTGELFF. The CDR3 DNA reads TGTGCCAGCAACACGGGAGGATCCACCGGGGAGCTGTTTTTT.

The genes are TRBV28 and TRBJ2-5, with 10 bases fitting TRBD1. Germline loops: CDR1 MDHEN, CDR2 SYDVKM. J was trimmed by 5 bases and V by 4 bases; bases with no gene match: 10. The CDR3 extends over 16 amino acids. For the CDR3, the DNA is TGTGCCAGCAGTTCACGGGACAGGGGCATCTGGGAGACCCAGTACTTC. It codes for CASSSRDRGIWETQYF. Filled out from reference TRBV28 and TRBJ2-5, the complete variable domain reads DVKVTQSSRYLVKRTGEKVFLECVQDMDHENMFWYRQDPGLGLRLIYFSYDVKMKEKGDIPEGYSVSREKKERFSLILESASTNQTSMYLCASSSRDRGIWETQYFGPGTRLLVL.

This clonotype was observed a handful of times. The rearrangement joins TRBV12-3 or TRBV12-4 to TRBJ2-1; TRBD2 is a possible D gene (5 bases). Trimming shortened V by 0 bases and J by 12 bases, and 12 bases separated the two germline ends. The CDR3 is 13 amino acids. The CDR3 DNA is TGTGCCAGCAGTTTAGCGCGGGCAGGAGTGCAGTTCTTC. Translated, it gives CASSLARAGVQFF.

The table lists this clonotype with a few counts. The gene calls are TRBV28 and TRBJ2-7; D not certain. The germline V and J ends were trimmed by 4 bases and 3 bases, with 7 bases remaining between them. The length of the CDR3 is 12 residues. Germline V gene lookup returns CDR1 MDHEN and CDR2 SYDVKM. The CDR3 DNA reads as TGTGCCAGCAGTTGGCAAAGCTACGAGCAGTACTTC. It codes for CASSWQSYEQYF.

The table lists this clonotype with many counts. The chain is built from TRBV7-2 and TRBJ2-2, with D unresolved. With 5 bases removed from V and 3 bases from J, the gap between germline ends came to 13 bases. Germline V gene data show CDR1 as SGHTA and CDR2 as FQGNSA. The CDR3 totals 15 residues. Here the CDR3 reads CASSPLRRDTGELFF. The CDR3 DNA reads as TGTGCCAGCAGCCCCCTGAGAAGGGACACCGGGGAGCTGTTTTTT.

Concerning this clonotype itself: Given a much more abundant clone one base away, this may be a read error. The chain links TRBV28 to TRBJ2-1; 7 nucleotides match TRBD2. Germline CDR1 and CDR2: MDHEN and SYDVKM. The CDR3 is 19 amino acids. The V and J ends lost 4 bases and 0 bases, in that order; junction bases with no gene match: 15. This CDR3 is CASSSSSGVKIDSYNEQFF. As DNA, the CDR3 is TGTGCCAGCAGTTCATCTAGCGGAGTTAAGATAGACTCCTACAATGAGCAGTTCTTC.